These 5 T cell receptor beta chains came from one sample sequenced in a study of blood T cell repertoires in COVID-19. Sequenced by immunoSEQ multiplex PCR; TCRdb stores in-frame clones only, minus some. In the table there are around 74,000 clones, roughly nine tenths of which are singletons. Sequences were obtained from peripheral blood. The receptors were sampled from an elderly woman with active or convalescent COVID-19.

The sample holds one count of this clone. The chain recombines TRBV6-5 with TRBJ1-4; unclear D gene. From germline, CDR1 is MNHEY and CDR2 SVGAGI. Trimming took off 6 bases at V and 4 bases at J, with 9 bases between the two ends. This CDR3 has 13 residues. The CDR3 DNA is TGTGCCAGCAGGGGCAGTAATAATGAAAAACTGTTTTTT. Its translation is CASRGSNNEKLFF.

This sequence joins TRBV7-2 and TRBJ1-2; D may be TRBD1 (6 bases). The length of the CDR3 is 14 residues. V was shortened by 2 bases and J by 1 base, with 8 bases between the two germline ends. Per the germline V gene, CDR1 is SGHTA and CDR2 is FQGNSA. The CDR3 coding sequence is TGTGCCAGCAGCTTAACAGGGAGTAACTATGGCTACACCTTC. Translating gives CASSLTGSNYGYTF.

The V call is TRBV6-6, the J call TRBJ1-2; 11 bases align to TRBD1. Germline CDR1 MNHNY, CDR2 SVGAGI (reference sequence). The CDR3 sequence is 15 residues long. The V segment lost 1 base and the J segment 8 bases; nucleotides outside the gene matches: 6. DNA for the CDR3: TGTGCCAGCAGTTACTTATTGGGACAGGGGGTAGGCTACACCTTC. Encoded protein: CASSYLLGQGVGYTF.

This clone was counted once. The chain's CDR3 is CASSLEQGAGQPQHF. The CDR3 nucleotides read TGTGCCAGCAGCTTAGAGCAGGGGGCTGGACAGCCCCAGCATTTT. This chain uses TRBV7-2 with TRBJ1-5; 8 bases fit TRBD1. The CDR3 sequence is 15 residues long. Germline V gene sequence: CDR1 SGHTA, CDR2 FQGNSA. With V trimmed by 1 base and J by 7 bases, 6 bases remained unmatched.

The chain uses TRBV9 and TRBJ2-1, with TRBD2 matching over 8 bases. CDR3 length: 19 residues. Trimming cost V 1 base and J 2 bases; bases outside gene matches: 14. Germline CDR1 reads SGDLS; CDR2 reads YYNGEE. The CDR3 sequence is CASSVPLGGAGVPYNEQFF. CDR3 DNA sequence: TGTGCCAGCAGCGTACCCCTCGGGGGAGCGGGGGTTCCCTACAATGAGCAGTTCTTC.